This T cell receptor (beta chain) comes out of a study of read filtering for tumor transcriptome and immune sequencing. Study in general: TCR-mapped reads were about 4 to 11 million with IR-seq versus about 85 to 1,300 with RNA-seq.

From around 440 ng of RNA, a library with molecular barcoded alpha/delta and beta/gamma adaptors was made. From the reads, TCRdb called clonotypes with MiXCR, one entry per CDR3 protein. The table lists roughly 600 distinct CDR3 sequences, 64% of them singletons. In germline, CDR1 is ENHRY, CDR2 SYGVKD. The CDR3 has 15 residues. Unmatched junction bases numbered 4, after V lost 6 bases and J lost 1 base. The table lists this clonotype with a few counts. Sequenced input: a population of CD138-negative cells sorted from bone marrow. V gene TRBV10-3 combines with J gene TRBJ1-5, with 9 bases fitting TRBD1. This sequence originates from a donor older than 35 with multiple myeloma. This table probably holds off-target reads from a library built for another chain. The CDR3 region is CAIREGQGSNQPQHF. The CDR3 nucleotides are TGTGCCATCAGAGAAGGACAGGGGAGCAATCAGCCCCAGCATTTT.